One and the same sample provided the 28 T cell receptor beta chains below, sequenced in a study of metastatic and nonmetastatic thyroid tumors. TCRdb reanalyzed the PCR reads via MiXCR. The data contain about 19,000 clones, roughly 36% of them singletons. Thyroid surgery took place with no prior treatment in any patient. Specimen: tumor tissue. The receptors stem from a male donor with papillary thyroid cancer or a benign thyroid nodule (not recorded which). Some clones in this sample may be carry-over from other donors' samples.

This clone has more than one count but fewer than ten. J is TRBJ2-4 and V is TRBV6-5; 9 positions agree with TRBD1. Germline values: CDR1 MNHEY, CDR2 SVGAGI. The V and J ends lost 4 bases and 1 base, in that order; junction bases with no gene match: 11. The CDR3 runs 18 residues. CDR3 protein: CASSSYGTGTKAKNIQYF. In DNA form, the CDR3 reads TGTGCCAGCAGTTCTTACGGGACAGGGACGAAGGCCAAAAACATTCAGTACTTC.

This clone qualifies as medium-sized. The chain links TRBV6-1 to TRBJ1-2; D gene uncertain. CDR3 length equals 15 residues. Trimming took off 7 bases at V and 4 bases at J, with 19 bases between the two ends. Germline V gives CDR1 MNHNS, CDR2 SASEGT. The CDR3 loop is CASIGGPPTAYGYTF. The CDR3 DNA sequence: TGTGCCAGCATCGGCGGGCCTCCAACTGCCTATGGCTACACCTTC.

This clone occurred many times. The chain links TRBV28 to TRBJ2-1; TRBD2 matches 9 bases. Trimming took 3 bases from V and 8 from J; bases not matched to a gene: 8. The CDR3 has 15 amino acids. CDR1 MDHEN and CDR2 SYDVKM come from the germline V gene. The CDR3 DNA reads as TGTGCCAGCAGTTTTATAATGGGCGGGAGGGATGAGCAGTTCTTC. Translation: CASSFIMGGRDEQFF. The variable domain in full, with the rest retrieved from reference TRBV28 and TRBJ2-1, is DVKVTQSSRYLVKRTGEKVFLECVQDMDHENMFWYRQDPGLGLRLIYFSYDVKMKEKGDIPEGYSVSREKKERFSLILESASTNQTSMYLCASSFIMGGRDEQFFGPGTRLTVL.

This clone turned up a few times. The V and J genes are TRBV6-1 and TRBJ2-7; 10 positions match TRBD2. The trim removed 8 bases at V and 3 bases at J, leaving 10 bases unmatched. CDR3 size: 15 residues. The germline V gene encodes CDR1 MNHNS and CDR2 SASEGT. The CDR3 here is CASQQTSGTYYEQYF. DNA of the CDR3: TGTGCCAGCCAGCAAACTAGCGGGACTTACTACGAGCAGTACTTC.

This clone has just a few counts. This chain connects TRBV27 to TRBJ2-2; the match to TRBD2 covers 11 bases. The CDR3 runs to 18 residues. The germline V gene encodes CDR1 MNHEY and CDR2 SMNVEV (reference sequence). With 5 bases clipped from V and 7 bases from J, the junction kept 15 bases outside the gene matches. The CDR3 region is CASSPPPGLAERNGELFF. CDR3 coding DNA: TGTGCCAGCAGTCCCCCTCCGGGACTAGCGGAGAGGAACGGGGAGCTGTTTTTT.

The rearrangement links TRBV24-1 to TRBJ2-3, with TRBD2 matching over 9 bases. Germline V gene lookup returns CDR1 KGHDR and CDR2 SFDVKD. V shed 6 bases and J 0 bases; nucleotides not matched to a gene: 12. The CDR3 runs 18 residues. CDR3 bases: TGTGCCACCAGTTATCCTCGACTAGCGGTAGGGAGCACAGATACGCAGTATTTT. It codes for CATSYPRLAVGSTDTQYF.

The V gene is TRBV2, the J gene TRBJ2-5; 7 bases match TRBD1. Germline V gives CDR1 SNHLY, CDR2 FYNNEI. The CDR3 covers 18 residues. V lost 7 bases to trimming and J lost 5 bases; unmatched junction nucleotides: 22. The chain's CDR3 is CASMAGQVPRGSPETQYF. CDR3 DNA sequence: TGTGCCAGCATGGCAGGACAGGTCCCCAGGGGTAGCCCGGAGACCCAGTACTTC.

V and J are TRBV9 and TRBJ2-7, with 8 bases aligning to TRBD1. Germline CDR1 and CDR2: SGDLS and YYNGEE. V lost 1 base to trimming and J lost 7 bases; unmatched junction nucleotides: 13. The CDR3 consists of 16 residues. This CDR3 is CASSVYSGTGLSEQYF. CDR3 DNA sequence: TGTGCCAGCAGCGTATATTCCGGGACAGGACTTTCAGAGCAGTACTTC.

This clone showed up just a few times. At one of its ends the junction is not consistent with the germline gene, which may arise from a read error. In DNA, the CDR3 is TGCGCCAGCAGTTTGCGGCGGGGTTCGGGCGAGCAGTACTTC. Its translation is CASSLRRGSGEQYF. The V gene is TRBV27, the J gene TRBJ2-7; perhaps TRBD2 as D (6 bases). Germline V gene data show CDR1 as MNHEY and CDR2 as SMNVEV (reference sequence). The CDR3 has 14 residues.

The CDR3 spells CASSEIGRVRSNQPQHF. CDR3 DNA: TGTGCCAGCAGTGAAATTGGGAGGGTGCGAAGCAATCAGCCCCAGCATTTT. The chain couples TRBV2 to TRBJ1-5; D remains ambiguous. V gave up 2 bases and J gave up 1 base, with 15 bases separating them. Germline CDR1 and CDR2: SNHLY and FYNNEI. This CDR3 is built from 17 residues. Combining the CDR3 with reference TRBV2 and TRBJ1-5 gives the whole variable domain EPEVTQTPSHQVTQMGQEVILRCVPISNHLYFYWYRQILGQKVEFLVSFYNNEISEKSEIFDDQFSVERPDGSNFTLKIRSTKLEDSAMYFCASSEIGRVRSNQPQHFGDGTRLSIL.

This clone was seen at least ten times. The chain has TRBV9 and TRBJ2-3; D is unresolved. Trimming stripped 1 base from V and 1 base from J, with 10 bases between. In germline, CDR1 is SGDLS, CDR2 YYNGEE. CDR3 length equals 15 residues. The CDR3 reads CASSVSSPRTDTQYF. CDR3 coding DNA: TGTGCCAGCAGCGTATCGTCCCCCCGCACAGATACGCAGTATTTT.

This clone showed up many times. The chain uses TRBV9 and TRBJ2-6, with D possibly called TRBD1 or TRBD2 (5 bases each). Germline CDR1 is SGDLS and CDR2 is YYNGEE. V dropped 0 bases and J dropped 0 bases, with 16 bases sitting between them. This CDR3 spans 19 amino acids. CDR3 coding DNA: TGTGCCAGCAGCGTAGATTGGGGGAAAAATTCCTCTGGGGCCAACGTCCTGACTTTC. Translated: CASSVDWGKNSSGANVLTF.

This clone has a count of ten or more. The chain carries TRBV11-2 and TRBJ2-5; D call uncertain. Between the trimmed V and J ends, which lost 4 bases and 4 bases, there was a span of 10 bases. The CDR3 covers 13 residues. Germline CDR1 reads SGHAT; CDR2 reads FQNNGV. The CDR3 is CASSSPGVETQYF. The CDR3 coding sequence is TGTGCCAGCAGCTCTCCCGGCGTAGAGACCCAGTACTTC.

This chain links TRBV5-1 with TRBJ2-5; 8 bases line up with TRBD2. V shed 3 bases, J shed 5 bases, and the junction held 18 bases outside the gene matches. CDR1 and CDR2 from the germline V gene are SGHRS and YFSETQ. The CDR3 is 18 amino acids. As DNA, the CDR3 is TGCGCCAGCAGCTGGTGGACTAGCTGGAGGCGGGGGTCGGAGACCCAGTACTTC. It is translated as CASSWWTSWRRGSETQYF. Looking up the rest from reference TRBV5-1 and TRBJ2-5 gives the full variable domain: KAGVTQTPRYLIKTRGQQVTLSCSPISGHRSVSWYQQTPGQGLQFLFEYFSETQRNKGNFPGRFSGRQFSNSRSEMNVSTLELGDSALYLCASSWWTSWRRGSETQYFGPGTRLLVL.

Worth noting for this clone: A read error may be the cause here, since a much bigger clone is one base away. The chain couples TRBV11-2 to TRBJ1-4, with 7 bases fitting TRBD1. The CDR3 is 17 amino acids. The germline CDR1 and CDR2 sequences are SGHAT and FQNNGV. CDR3 nucleotides: TGTGCCAGCAGCTTAGGTTCATCCGTGGGACAGCTCGAAAGACTGTTTTTT. It yields the protein CASSLGSSVGQLERLFF.

There are a few counts of this clone. The chain couples TRBV6-4 to TRBJ2-6; 10 bases match TRBD1. CDR1 and CDR2 (germline): MRHNA, SNTAGT. This CDR3 region has 17 residues. Germline trimming cut 6 bases from V and 0 bases from J; bases unmatched to any gene: 5. This chain's CDR3 is CASRPGQGTSGANVLTF. The CDR3 region has the DNA TGTGCCAGCAGACCGGGACAGGGGACCTCTGGGGCCAACGTCCTGACTTTC.

The chain is built from TRBV20-1 and TRBJ1-1; D unclear. Trimming cost V 1 base and J 3 bases, with 18 bases left between them. This CDR3 is built from 16 residues. In germline, CDR1 is DFQATT, CDR2 SNEGSKA (reference sequence). The CDR3 coding sequence is TGCAGTGCTAGAGCCATGGGAATCCAGAAGGACACTGAAGCTTTCTTT. Protein: CSARAMGIQKDTEAFF.

The chain combines TRBV28 with TRBJ2-5; D might be TRBD2 (5 bases). Trimming shortened V by 6 bases and J by 4 bases, and 15 bases separated the two germline ends. Germline lookup yields CDR1 MDHEN and CDR2 SYDVKM. The CDR3 has 14 residues. CDR3 nucleotide sequence: TGTGCCAGCAGATGGGCCCCCGAGGGAGAGACCCAGTACTTC. Translation gives CASRWAPEGETQYF.

By share, this clone counts as medium-sized. The chain recombines TRBV25-1 with TRBJ1-3; D is undetermined. Germline CDR1 MGHDK, CDR2 SYGVNS. V lost 1 base and J lost 0, with 10 bases in between. This CDR3 comprises 16 residues. The CDR3 protein is CASSESAVNSGNTIYF. The CDR3 DNA is TGTGCCAGCAGTGAATCGGCAGTTAACTCTGGAAACACCATATATTTT. Complete variable domain (other parts from reference TRBV25-1 and TRBJ1-3): EADIYQTPRYLVIGTGKKITLECSQTMGHDKMYWYQQDPGMELHLIHYSYGVNSTEKGDLSSESTVSRIRTEHFPLTLESARPSHTSQYLCASSESAVNSGNTIYFGEGSWLTVV.

This clone was seen repeatedly, ten times or more. V usage is TRBV7-3 and J usage is TRBJ1-6; 9 nucleotides line up with TRBD1. CDR1 is SGHTA, CDR2 FQGTGA, per germline. The CDR3 extends over 16 amino acids. The J segment lost 9 bases and the V segment lost 5 bases, leaving 11 bases of the junction unmatched. CDR3 nucleotide sequence: TGTGCCAGCAGCCTTACAGGGGGCGCAGGGGGTTCACCCCTCCACTTT. It specifies CASSLTGGAGGSPLHF. Full variable domain (outside the CDR3, taken from reference TRBV7-3 and TRBJ1-6): GAGVSQTPSNKVTEKGKYVELRCDPISGHTALYWYRQSLGQGPEFLIYFQGTGAADDSGLPNDRFFAVRPEGSVSTLKIQRTERGDSAVYLCASSLTGGAGGSPLHFGNGTRLTVT.

This clone was observed at least ten times. V and J are TRBV7-8 and TRBJ2-5, with D unclear. This CDR3 is built from 15 residues. V gave up 5 bases and J gave up 1 base, with 14 bases separating them. Germline V gene lookup returns CDR1 SGHVS and CDR2 FQNEAQ. The DNA of the CDR3 is TGTGCCAGCAGCAGCCGTCCGGGTTCCCAAGAGACCCAGTACTTC. It encodes CASSSRPGSQETQYF.

At least ten counts were recorded for this clone. V and J are TRBV6-1 and TRBJ1-5; D perhaps matches TRBD1 (5 bases). Germline V gene data show CDR1 as MNHNS and CDR2 as SASEGT. The CDR3 is 15 amino acids. Deletions cut 7 bases from V and 1 base from J, with 14 bases between. CDR3 loop: CASTPGRGSNQPQHF. The CDR3, as DNA: TGTGCCAGCACTCCCGGGAGGGGAAGCAATCAGCCCCAGCATTTT.

This clone appeared a few times. The chain couples TRBV6-5 to TRBJ2-7; D remains ambiguous. V shed 4 bases and J shed 5 bases, with 12 bases lying between them. This CDR3 comprises 13 residues. CDR1 and CDR2 (germline): MNHEY, SVGAGI. The CDR3 region has the DNA TGTGCCAGCAGTTTAGGCGATGGTCACGAGCAGTACTTC. Translating it yields CASSLGDGHEQYF.

The chain links TRBV6-1 to TRBJ1-5; D remains ambiguous. CDR3 length: 15 amino acids. CDR1 is MNHNS, CDR2 SASEGT, per germline. Trimming cost V 6 bases and J 6 bases, with 18 bases left between them. The CDR3 DNA reads TGTGCCAGCAGGGTGGGCGGTGGGGAACGTCAGCCCCAGCATTTT. Its translation is CASRVGGGERQPQHF.

This clone was seen repeatedly, ten times or more. The chain carries TRBV6-4 and TRBJ2-3; the match to TRBD2 covers 12 bases. CDR1 and CDR2 (germline): MRHNA, SNTAGT. Unmatched junction bases numbered 0, after V lost 2 bases and J lost 0 bases. This CDR3 has 16 residues. The CDR3 loop reads CASSDGTSGSTDTQYF. For the CDR3, the DNA is TGTGCCAGCAGTGACGGGACTAGCGGGAGCACAGATACGCAGTATTTT.

The chain has TRBV6-1 and TRBJ1-3, with a possible D match to TRBD1 (5 bases). The CDR3 totals 16 residues. The germline V gene has CDR1 MNHNS and CDR2 SASEGT. V lost 0 bases to trimming and J lost 5 bases, with 14 bases between them. The CDR3 loop is CASSEAGRGARNTIYF. In DNA form, the CDR3 reads TGTGCCAGCAGTGAAGCAGGCCGAGGGGCCCGAAACACCATATATTTT.

Many counts were recorded for this clone. This chain connects TRBV6-4 to TRBJ1-1; no clear D gene. Germline loops: CDR1 MRHNA, CDR2 SNTAGT. The CDR3 loop spans 14 amino acids. The V end lost 7 bases, the J end lost 4 bases, and 16 bases lay between the germline ends. The CDR3 sequence: CASTRTVGSTEAFF. CDR3 nucleotides: TGTGCCAGCACCCGGACGGTGGGTAGCACTGAAGCTTTCTTT.

This clone was observed at least ten times. The chain couples TRBV7-8 to TRBJ2-5; D perhaps matches TRBD1 (6 bases). Germline CDR1 is SGHVS and CDR2 is FQNEAQ. The CDR3 length is 14 residues. Deletions cut 5 bases from V and 6 bases from J, with 16 bases between. For the CDR3, the DNA is TGTGCCAGCAGCGATAGGGGGTCACGGCAGACCCAGTACTTC. Translated, it gives CASSDRGSRQTQYF. Full variable domain (remainder filled in from reference TRBV7-8 and TRBJ2-5): GAGVSQSPRYKVAKRGQDVALRCDPISGHVSLFWYQQALGQGPEFLTYFQNEAQLDKSGLPSDRFFAERPEGSVSTLKIQRTQQEDSAVYLCASSDRGSRQTQYFGPGTRLLVL.